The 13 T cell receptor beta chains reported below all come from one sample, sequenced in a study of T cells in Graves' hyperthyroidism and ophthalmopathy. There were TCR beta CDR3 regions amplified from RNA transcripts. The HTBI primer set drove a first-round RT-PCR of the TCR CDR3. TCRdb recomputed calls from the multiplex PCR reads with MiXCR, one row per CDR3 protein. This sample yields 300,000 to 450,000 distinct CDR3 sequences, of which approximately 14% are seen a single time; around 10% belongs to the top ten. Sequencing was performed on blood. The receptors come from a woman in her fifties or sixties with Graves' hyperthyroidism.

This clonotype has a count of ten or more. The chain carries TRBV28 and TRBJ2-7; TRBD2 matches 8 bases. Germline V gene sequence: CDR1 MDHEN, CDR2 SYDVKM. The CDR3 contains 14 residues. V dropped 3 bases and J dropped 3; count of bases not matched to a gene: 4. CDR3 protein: CASSFVAGGYEQYF. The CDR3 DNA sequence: TGTGCCAGCAGTTTCGTGGCGGGGGGCTACGAGCAGTACTTC. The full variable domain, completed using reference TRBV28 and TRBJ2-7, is DVKVTQSSRYLVKRTGEKVFLECVQDMDHENMFWYRQDPGLGLRLIYFSYDVKMKEKGDIPEGYSVSREKKERFSLILESASTNQTSMYLCASSFVAGGYEQYFGPGTRLTVT.

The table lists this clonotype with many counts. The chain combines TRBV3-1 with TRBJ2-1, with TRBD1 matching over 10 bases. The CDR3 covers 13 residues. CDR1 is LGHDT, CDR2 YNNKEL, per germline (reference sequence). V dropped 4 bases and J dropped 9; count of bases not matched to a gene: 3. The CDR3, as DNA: TGTGCCAGCAGCCTCGGGACAGGGGTTGAGCAGTTCTTC. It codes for CASSLGTGVEQFF.

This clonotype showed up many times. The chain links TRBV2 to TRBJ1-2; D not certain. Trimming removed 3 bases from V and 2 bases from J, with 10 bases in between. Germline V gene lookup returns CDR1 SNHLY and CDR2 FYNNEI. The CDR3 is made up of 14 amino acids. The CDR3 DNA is TGTGCCAGCAGTGATGTAGCAGTCAACTATGGCTACACCTTC. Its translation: CASSDVAVNYGYTF.

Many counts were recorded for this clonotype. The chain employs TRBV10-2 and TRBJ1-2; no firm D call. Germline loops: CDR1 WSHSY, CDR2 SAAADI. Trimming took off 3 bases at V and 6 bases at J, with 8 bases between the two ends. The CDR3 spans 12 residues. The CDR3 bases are TGCGCCAGCAGTGAAACTACACATGGCTACACCTTC. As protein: CASSETTHGYTF.

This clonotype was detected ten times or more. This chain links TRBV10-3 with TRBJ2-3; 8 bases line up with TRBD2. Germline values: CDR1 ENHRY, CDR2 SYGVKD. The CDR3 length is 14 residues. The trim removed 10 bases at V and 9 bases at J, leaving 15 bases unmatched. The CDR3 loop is CATRTSQPPITQYF. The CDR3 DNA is TGTGCCACAAGGACTAGCCAACCACCAATAACGCAGTATTTT.

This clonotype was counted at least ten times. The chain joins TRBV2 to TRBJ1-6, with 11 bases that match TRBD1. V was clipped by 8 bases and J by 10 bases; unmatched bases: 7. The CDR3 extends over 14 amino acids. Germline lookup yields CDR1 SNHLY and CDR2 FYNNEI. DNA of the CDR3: TGTGCCAGCGGCACCGGGACAGGGGGATCACCCCTCCACTTT. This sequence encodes CASGTGTGGSPLHF.

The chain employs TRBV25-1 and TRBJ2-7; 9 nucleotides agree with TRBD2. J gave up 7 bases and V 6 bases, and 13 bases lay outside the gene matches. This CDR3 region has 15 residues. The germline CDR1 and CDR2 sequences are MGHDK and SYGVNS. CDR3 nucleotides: TGTGCCAGCAGCCCCATGGGTAGCGGGAGCCTTGAGCAGTACTTC. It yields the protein CASSPMGSGSLEQYF.

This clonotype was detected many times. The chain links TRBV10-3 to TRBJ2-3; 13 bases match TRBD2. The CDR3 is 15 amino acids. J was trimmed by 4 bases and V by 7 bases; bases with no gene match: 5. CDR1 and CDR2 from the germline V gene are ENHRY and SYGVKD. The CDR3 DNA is TGTGCCATCACGGCGGGACTAGCGGGGTCAGATACGCAGTATTTT. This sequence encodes CAITAGLAGSDTQYF.

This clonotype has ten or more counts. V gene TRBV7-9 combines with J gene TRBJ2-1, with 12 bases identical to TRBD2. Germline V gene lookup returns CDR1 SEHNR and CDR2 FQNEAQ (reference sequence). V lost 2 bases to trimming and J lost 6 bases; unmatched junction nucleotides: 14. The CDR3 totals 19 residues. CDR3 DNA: TGTGCCAGCAGCTTAACGAAGAAAAGGACTAGCGGGAATAGCAATGAGCAGTTCTTC. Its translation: CASSLTKKRTSGNSNEQFF.

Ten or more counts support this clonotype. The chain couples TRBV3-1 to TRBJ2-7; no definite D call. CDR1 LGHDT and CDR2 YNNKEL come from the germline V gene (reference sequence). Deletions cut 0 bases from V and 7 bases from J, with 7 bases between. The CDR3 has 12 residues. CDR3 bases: TGTGCCAGCAGCCAAGATCTATGGGAGCAGTACTTC. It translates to CASSQDLWEQYF.

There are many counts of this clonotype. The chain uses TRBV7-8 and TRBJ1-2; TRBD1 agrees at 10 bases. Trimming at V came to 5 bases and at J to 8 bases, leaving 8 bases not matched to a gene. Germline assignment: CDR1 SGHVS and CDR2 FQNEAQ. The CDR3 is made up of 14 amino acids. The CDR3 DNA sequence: TGTGCCAGCAGCGACTCGACAGGGGGCGGGGGCTACACCTTC. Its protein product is CASSDSTGGGGYTF.

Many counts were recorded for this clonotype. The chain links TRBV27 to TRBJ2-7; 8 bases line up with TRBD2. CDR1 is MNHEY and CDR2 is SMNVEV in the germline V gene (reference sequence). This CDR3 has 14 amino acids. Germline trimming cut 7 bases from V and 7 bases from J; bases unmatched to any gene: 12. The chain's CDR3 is CASTKREPFGEQYF. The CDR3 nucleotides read TGTGCCAGCACCAAGCGGGAGCCCTTCGGAGAGCAGTACTTC.

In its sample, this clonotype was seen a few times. Here the CDR3 reads CASSSQSTGELFF. The CDR3 region has the DNA TGTGCCAGCAGTTCTCAGTCAACCGGGGAGCTGTTTTTT. This chain links TRBV12-3 or TRBV12-4 with TRBJ2-2, with D unclear. This CDR3 comprises 13 residues. V was clipped by 4 bases and J by 5 bases, with 8 bases between them.